These 16 T cell receptor beta chains were sequenced from one sample in a study of cytomegalovirus exposure and HLA in healthy donors. The primer mix had 60 Vbeta and 13 Jbeta primers. Measured with immunoSEQ multiplex PCR; TCRdb has only the in-frame clones, and not every one. The sample includes over 150,000 clones, more than 60% of them seen just once. The sequencing sample was made of PBMCs. The receptor set was obtained from a male donor in good health and CMV-seronegative.

The chain couples TRBV4-1 to TRBJ2-6, with D possibly being TRBD1 (6 bases). Germline values: CDR1 MGHRA, CDR2 YSYEKL. V was pared by 5 bases and J by 0 bases, with 11 bases between. CDR3 length: 16 residues. The CDR3 is CASSSGQTSGANVLTF. Written as DNA, the CDR3 is TGCGCCAGCAGCTCCGGACAGACCTCTGGGGCCAACGTCCTGACTTTC.

The CDR3 region has the DNA TGTGCCAGCAGCTCCAGCGGGGCTAGCACAGATACGCAGTATTTT. Translating it yields CASSSSGASTDTQYF. The rearrangement uses TRBV11-3 and TRBJ2-3; 7 positions agree with TRBD2. The ends lost 4 bases at V and 0 bases at J; junction bases unmatched: 4. Germline CDR1 and CDR2: SGHNT and YENEEA. CDR3 size: 15 residues.

CDR3 in amino acids: CASSLAFRSYNSPLHF. The CDR3 DNA is TGTGCCAGCAGCTTGGCCTTTCGCTCCTATAATTCACCCCTCCACTTT. This chain uses TRBV5-4 with TRBJ1-6; D ambiguous. The CDR3 loop spans 16 amino acids. Germline loops: CDR1 SGHNT, CDR2 YYREEE (reference sequence). The V gene lost 0 bases and the J gene lost 0 bases, with 7 bases spanning the gap.

V gene TRBV30 combines with J gene TRBJ2-1, with D possibly matching TRBD2 (5 bases). Germline CDR1 reads GTSNPN; CDR2 reads SVGIG (reference sequence). The CDR3 is made up of 15 amino acids. The V gene lost 2 bases and the J gene lost 1 base, with 12 bases spanning the gap. This CDR3 reads CAWSPEGRSYNEQFF. The CDR3 region has the DNA TGTGCCTGGAGTCCAGAGGGCCGTTCCTACAATGAGCAGTTCTTC.

The gene calls are TRBV9 and TRBJ2-5; 10 bases fit TRBD2. The V gene's germline CDR1 is SGDLS and CDR2 YYNGEE. V shed 2 bases, J shed 0 bases, and the junction held 1 base outside the gene matches. CDR3 length: 15 residues. The CDR3 nucleotides read TGTGCCAGCAGCGTTAGCGGGGGGCACCAAGAGACCCAGTACTTC. This encodes CASSVSGGHQETQYF.

The chain combines TRBV15 with TRBJ2-1; 10 bases are shared with TRBD2. The germline V gene encodes CDR1 LNHNV and CDR2 YYDKDF (reference sequence). The CDR3 has 15 amino acids. V lost 4 bases, J lost 5 bases, and 5 bases stayed unmatched. CDR3 nucleotides: TGTGCCACCAGCAAAGGGACTAGCGCGAACAATGAGCAGTTCTTC. Translated: CATSKGTSANNEQFF.

The genes are TRBV9 and TRBJ2-5, with D unclear. Trimming cost V 0 bases and J 5 bases, with 8 bases left between them. The CDR3 covers 13 residues. Germline V gene lookup returns CDR1 SGDLS and CDR2 YYNGEE. CDR3 loop: CASSVDWAETQYF. CDR3 coding DNA: TGTGCCAGCAGCGTAGATTGGGCGGAGACCCAGTACTTC.

V and J are TRBV9 and TRBJ2-5, with 7 bases identical to TRBD1. The closer fit of TRBJ2-7 to the DNA end suggests the J call may be wrong. Germline V lookup: CDR1 SGDLS, CDR2 YYNGEE. This CDR3 region has 15 residues. The CDR3 here is CASSVEQGLPYEQYF. The CDR3 DNA follows: TGTGCCAGCAGCGTAGAACAGGGGCTCCCCTACGAGCAGTACTTC.

This clone was observed once. V is TRBV27 and J is TRBJ1-2; 7 bases fit TRBD1. V trimming: 6 bases; J trimming: 8 bases; junction bases outside the gene matches: 9. The germline V gene encodes CDR1 MNHEY and CDR2 SMNVEV (reference sequence). This CDR3 has 13 residues. CDR3 sequence reads: CASRQGPPQGYTF. CDR3 DNA sequence: TGTGCCAGCAGACAGGGGCCCCCCCAAGGCTACACCTTC.

The chain uses TRBV15 and TRBJ2-7, with D possibly being TRBD2 (5 bases). Germline CDR1 LNHNV, CDR2 YYDKDF (reference sequence). V shed 0 bases and J shed 2 bases, with 8 bases lying between them. The CDR3 extends over 14 amino acids. CDR3 loop: CATSRDEGPYEQYF. CDR3 in DNA: TGTGCCACCAGCAGAGATGAGGGTCCCTACGAGCAGTACTTC.

The J gene is TRBJ2-7, the V gene TRBV7-9, with D perhaps TRBD1 (7 bases). V was trimmed by 2 bases and J by 5 bases, leaving 16 bases between them. The CDR3 length is 15 residues. Germline CDR1 reads SEHNR; CDR2 reads FQNEAQ (reference sequence). CDR3 loop: CASSLRDSGLNEQYF. In DNA, the CDR3 is TGTGCCAGCAGCTTACGGGACAGCGGACTAAACGAGCAGTACTTC.

The rearrangement joins TRBV20-1 to TRBJ2-7; possible D gene TRBD2, 6 bases. From germline, CDR1 is DFQATT and CDR2 SNEGSKA (reference sequence). V gave up 3 bases and J gave up 5 bases, with 8 bases separating them. This CDR3 has 11 amino acids. The DNA for the CDR3 is TGCAGTGCTAGTGGGGGGAACGAGCAGTACTTC. It encodes CSASGGNEQYF.

This chain links TRBV21-1 with TRBJ1-5; TRBD1 is the table's D call and was not checked against the DNA. TRBV21-1 is a pseudogene. CDR3 length: 16 amino acids. The CDR3 DNA sequence: TGTGCCAGCAGAAACGCCGGGACAGGGGGATGTCAGCCCCAGCATTTT. It translates to CASRNAGTGGCQPQHF.

The count of this clone is one. The gene calls are TRBV27 and TRBJ1-1; a possible D gene is TRBD1 (6 bases). The CDR3 has 13 residues. The germline V gene encodes CDR1 MNHEY and CDR2 SMNVEV (reference sequence). V gave up 6 bases and J gave up 0 bases, with 8 bases separating them. CDR3 region: CASRGALNTEAFF. The DNA for the CDR3 is TGTGCCAGCAGGGGGGCCCTGAACACTGAAGCTTTCTTT.

The chain is built from TRBV29-1 and TRBJ1-2, with 8 bases fitting TRBD1. The V and J ends lost 4 bases and 6 bases, in that order; junction bases with no gene match: 4. The CDR3 runs to 12 residues. Germline lookup yields CDR1 SQVTM and CDR2 ANQGSEA. The CDR3 loop reads CSVGQGTDGYTF. CDR3 in DNA: TGCAGCGTTGGACAGGGGACGGATGGCTACACCTTC.

The chain couples TRBV4-1 to TRBJ2-7; 8 bases are a match to TRBD1. The J segment lost 6 bases and the V segment lost 6 bases, leaving 10 bases of the junction unmatched. Germline V gives CDR1 MGHRA, CDR2 YSYEKL. The CDR3 is made up of 14 amino acids. Here the CDR3 reads CASSNPGQAGEQYF. CDR3 DNA: TGCGCCAGCAGTAATCCGGGACAGGCAGGCGAGCAGTACTTC.